A selection of T cell receptor beta chains follows, all from one sample in a study of response to subunit inactivated influenza vaccine. TCRdb processed the RT-PCR reads anew with MiXCR; each CDR3 protein has one entry. Found here are under 950,000 distinct CDR3 sequences, less than 25% of them singletons; the top ten hold 9.5% to 13%. The source was PBMCs from blood, collected around 5 days after vaccination. These receptors were taken from a man in his fifties or sixties who received an inactivated influenza vaccine. CDR3s include the opening cysteine and the closing phenylalanine or tryptophan. Fields, in order: V gene, clone size, J gene, CDR3 length, D gene, CDR3 DNA, CDR3 protein. D genes are given only for firm matches. Clone size is not always given. Where it is, it says once, few, many or a class for expanded clones.

TRBV12-3/TRBV12-4	many	TRBJ2-5	14	-	TGTGCCAGCAGGGGGCAGGGGACGGCGGAGACCCAGTACTTC	CASRGQGTAETQYF
TRBV5-1	-	TRBJ2-5	15	-	TGCGCCAGCAGCTTAGCCTCAGGGTCCGTAGAGACCCAGTACTTC	CASSLASGSVETQYF
TRBV7-2	few	TRBJ2-3	15	-	TGTGCCAGCAGGTACAGGGCCGGTAAGGGAGATACGCAGTATTTT	CASRYRAGKGDTQYF
TRBV20-1	-	TRBJ1-2	17	TRBD1	TGCAGTGCCAGACCCCCGGGACAGGGGGCAAGGTACTATGGCTACACCTTC	CSARPPGQGARYYGYTF
TRBV20-1	few	TRBJ2-3	14	TRBD2	TGCAGTGCCGCACTAGCGGGAGGGTCGGATACGCAGTATTTT	CSAALAGGSDTQYF
TRBV7-8	-	TRBJ2-5	14	-	TGTGCCAGCAGGTCTACAGCCCCCATAGAGACCCAGTACTTC	CASRSTAPIETQYF
TRBV20-1	-	TRBJ2-3	12	TRBD2	TGCAGTGCTCCGCGGGGGGAAGATACGCAGTATTTT	CSAPRGEDTQYF
TRBV2	-	TRBJ1-1	14	-	TGTGCCAGCAGGGACGACAACTGGACCGCCGAAGCTTTCTTT	CASRDDNWTAEAFF
TRBV21-1	-	TRBJ2-7	12	-	TGTGCCAGCAGCAATTCCATGACGGAGCAGTACTTC	CASSNSMTEQYF
TRBV28	-	TRBJ1-5	12	-	TGTGCCAGCAGAGGTCTGACTGGGCCCCAGCATTTT	CASRGLTGPQHF
TRBV12-3/TRBV12-4	few	TRBJ2-7	15	TRBD2	TGTGCCAGCAGGGCCGGGAGGATGGGATCCTACGAGCAGTACTTC	CASRAGRMGSYEQYF
TRBV20-1	-	TRBJ1-1	15	-	TGCAGTGCTAGGGGGCTCAGCACTATGAACACTGAAGCTTTCTTT	CSARGLSTMNTEAFF
TRBV27	-	TRBJ2-2	12	-	TGTGCCAGCAGTTTGGGGTACGGGGAGCTGTTTTTT	CASSLGYGELFF
TRBV12-3/TRBV12-4	few	TRBJ2-1	14	-	TGTGCCAGCAGTACGGAGGGGTCCTACAATGAGCAGTTCTTC	CASSTEGSYNEQFF
TRBV7-2	few	TRBJ2-1	16	TRBD2	TGTGCCAGCAGCTTGACTAGCGGGAGGATTTACAATGAGCAGTTCTTC	CASSLTSGRIYNEQFF
TRBV29-1	many	TRBJ2-1	16	TRBD2	TGCAGCGTTGGGGGGGCTAGCGGGAGGAGCTACAATGAGCAGTTCTTC	CSVGGASGRSYNEQFF
TRBV5-5	-	TRBJ2-5	15	-	TGTGCCAGCAGCTTGAAATCGGTAGACTTGGAGGACCAGTACTTC	CASSLKSVDLEDQYF
TRBV18	-	TRBJ2-3	14	-	TGTGCCAGCTCACCGAGGAGGGAAGGGGATACGCAGTATTTT	CASSPRREGDTQYF